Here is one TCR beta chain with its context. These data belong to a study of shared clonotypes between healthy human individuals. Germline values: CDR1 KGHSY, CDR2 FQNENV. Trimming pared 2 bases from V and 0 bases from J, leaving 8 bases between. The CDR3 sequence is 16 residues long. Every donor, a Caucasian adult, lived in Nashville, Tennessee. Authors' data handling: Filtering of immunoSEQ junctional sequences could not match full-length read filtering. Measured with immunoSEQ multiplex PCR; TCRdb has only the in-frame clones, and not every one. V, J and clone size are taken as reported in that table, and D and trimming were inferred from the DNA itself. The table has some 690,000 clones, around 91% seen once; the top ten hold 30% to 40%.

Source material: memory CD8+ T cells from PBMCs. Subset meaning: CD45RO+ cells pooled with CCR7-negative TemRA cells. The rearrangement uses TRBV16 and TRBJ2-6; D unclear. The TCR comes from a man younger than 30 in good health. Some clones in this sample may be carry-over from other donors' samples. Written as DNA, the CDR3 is TGTGCCAGCAGCCAAAGTTTGTTCTCTGGGGCCAACGTCCTGACTTTC. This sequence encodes CASSQSLFSGANVLTF. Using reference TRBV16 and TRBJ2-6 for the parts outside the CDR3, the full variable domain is GEEVAQTPKHLVRGEGQKAKLYCAPIKGHSYVFWYQQVLKNEFKFLISFQNENVFDETGMPKERFSAKCLPNSPCSLEIQATKLEDSAVYFCASSQSLFSGANVLTFGAGSRLTVL.